The entry below describes one TCR beta chain. Its antigen is not identified. The record originates from a study of blood T cells in healthy people across ages. Study observations and caveats: Getting older went along with TCR beta diversity per million T cells dropping roughly linearly.

Germline assignment: CDR1 SGHTA and CDR2 FQGNSA. The CDR3 loop spans 17 amino acids. V lost 6 bases and J 2 bases, leaving 21 bases between the germline ends. Together with a sample-barcoded 5' primer, a J-beta primer mix was included in a second PCR lasting about 6 to 11 cycles. TCRdb analysed the 5' RACE reads with MiXCR anew, one entry per CDR3 protein. The data contain 800,000 or so distinct CDR3 sequences, around a quarter of them singletons. Every sample yielded at least 6.5 million isolated PBMCs. These data were also filed under a second study, of T cells of mothers and their children. That paper adds: Every mother supplied over 8 million TCR beta CDR3 reads and every child around 3 million.

The clonotype originates from a boy under 18 in good health. The chain uses TRBV7-2 and TRBJ2-3; tentatively, D is TRBD2 (7 bases). The sequencing sample was made of blood. CDR3 protein: CASRSFTRGASTDTQYF. The DNA for the CDR3 is TGTGCCAGCAGGTCCTTCACCCGGGGGGCATCCACAGATACGCAGTATTTT.